This T cell receptor (beta chain) was identified in a study of shared clonotypes between healthy human individuals. Concerning this clone: The antigen remains unidentified.

CD4+ cells underwent separation, giving CD45RA+ naive and CD45RA-negative memory subsets. Overall study results and limits: Rarefaction analysis demonstrated incomplete sorted-subset sequencing notwithstanding large depth. It was expected that sequencing depth would affect clonotype sharing among donors.

Study processing details: ImmunoSEQ yielded junction-only sequences lacking quality scores, so filtering differed. Sequencing used immunoSEQ multiplex PCR; TCRdb keeps in-frame clones, though not all of them. V, J and clone size are those of that table, while D and trimming were read from the DNA. This table holds about 300,000 clones, about 74% found once. V lost 8 bases to trimming and J lost 5 bases, with 12 bases between them. CDR3 length equals 12 residues. Looked up from germline, CDR1 is MDHEN and CDR2 is SYDVKM. This clonotype was sampled from a man aged 25 to 40 in good health. The chain employs TRBV28 and TRBJ1-2; D remains ambiguous. The sequenced material came from memory CD4+ T cells sorted from blood. Subset noted: CD45RA-negative fraction. This CDR3 is CASAQAVYGYTF. The CDR3 region has the DNA TGTGCCAGCGCTCAAGCGGTTTATGGCTACACCTTC.